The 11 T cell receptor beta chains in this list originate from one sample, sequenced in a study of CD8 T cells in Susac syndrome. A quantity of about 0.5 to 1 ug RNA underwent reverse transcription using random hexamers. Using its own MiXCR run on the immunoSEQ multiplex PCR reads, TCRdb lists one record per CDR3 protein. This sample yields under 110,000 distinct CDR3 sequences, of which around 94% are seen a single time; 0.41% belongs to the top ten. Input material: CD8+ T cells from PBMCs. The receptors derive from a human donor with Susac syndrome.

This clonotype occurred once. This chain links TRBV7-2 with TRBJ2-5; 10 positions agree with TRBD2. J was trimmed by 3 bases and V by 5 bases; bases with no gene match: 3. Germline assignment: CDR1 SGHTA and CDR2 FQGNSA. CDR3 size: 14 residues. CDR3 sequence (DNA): TGTGCCAGCAGCCGACTAGCGGGCGAAGAGACCCAGTACTTC. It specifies CASSRLAGEETQYF.

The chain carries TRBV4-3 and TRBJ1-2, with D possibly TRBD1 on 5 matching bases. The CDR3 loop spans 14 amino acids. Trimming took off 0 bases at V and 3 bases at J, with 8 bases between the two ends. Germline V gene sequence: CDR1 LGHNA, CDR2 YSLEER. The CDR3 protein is CASSQDSGDYGYTF. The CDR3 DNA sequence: TGCGCCAGCAGCCAAGATTCGGGGGACTATGGCTACACCTTC.

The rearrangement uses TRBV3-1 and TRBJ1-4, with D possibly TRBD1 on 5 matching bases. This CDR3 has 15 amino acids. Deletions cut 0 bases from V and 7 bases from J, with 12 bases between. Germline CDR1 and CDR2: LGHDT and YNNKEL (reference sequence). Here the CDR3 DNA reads TGTGCCAGCAGCCAAGATCTGAAGGGGACTGAAAAACTGTTTTTT. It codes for CASSQDLKGTEKLFF.

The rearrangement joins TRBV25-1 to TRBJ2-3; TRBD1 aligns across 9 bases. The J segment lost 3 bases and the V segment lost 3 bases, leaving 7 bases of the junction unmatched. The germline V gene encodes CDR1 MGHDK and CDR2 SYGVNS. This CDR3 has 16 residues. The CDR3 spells CASSDLGTGRTDTQYF. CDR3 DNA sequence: TGTGCCAGCAGTGATCTTGGGACAGGGAGGACAGATACGCAGTATTTT.

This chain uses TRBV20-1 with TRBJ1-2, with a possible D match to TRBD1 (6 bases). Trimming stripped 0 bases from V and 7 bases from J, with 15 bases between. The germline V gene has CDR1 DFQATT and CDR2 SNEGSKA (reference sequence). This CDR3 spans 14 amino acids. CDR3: CSARDLAGEGGYTF. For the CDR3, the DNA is TGCAGTGCTAGAGATCTGGCAGGGGAGGGTGGCTACACCTTC.

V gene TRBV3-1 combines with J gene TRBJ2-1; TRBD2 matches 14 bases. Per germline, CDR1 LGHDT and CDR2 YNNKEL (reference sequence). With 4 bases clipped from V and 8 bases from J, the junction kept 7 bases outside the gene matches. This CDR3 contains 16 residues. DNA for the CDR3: TGTGCCAGCAGCCCGCGACTAGCGGGGGGGCATGATGAGCAGTTCTTC. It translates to CASSPRLAGGHDEQFF.

The chain's CDR3 is CASSPDRPTGELFF. The CDR3 DNA sequence: TGTGCCAGCAGTCCGGACAGGCCCACCGGGGAGCTGTTTTTT. This rearrangement joins TRBV27 to TRBJ2-2; the match to TRBD1 covers 7 bases. J gave up 4 bases and V 5 bases, and 4 bases lay outside the gene matches. Germline loops: CDR1 MNHEY, CDR2 SMNVEV (reference sequence). The CDR3 covers 14 residues.

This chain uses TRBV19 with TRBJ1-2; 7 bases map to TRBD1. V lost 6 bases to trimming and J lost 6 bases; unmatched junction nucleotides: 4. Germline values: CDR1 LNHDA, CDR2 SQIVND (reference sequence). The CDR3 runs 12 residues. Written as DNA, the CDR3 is TGTGCCAGTAGCGACAGGGACGATGGCTACACCTTC. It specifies CASSDRDDGYTF.

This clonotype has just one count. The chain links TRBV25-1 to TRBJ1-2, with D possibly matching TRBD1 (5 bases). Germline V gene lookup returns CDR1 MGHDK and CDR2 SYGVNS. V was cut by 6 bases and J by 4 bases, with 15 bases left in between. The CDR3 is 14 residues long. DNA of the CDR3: TGTGCCAGCAGCAATGGTTGGGGACTCTATGGCTACACCTTC. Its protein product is CASSNGWGLYGYTF.

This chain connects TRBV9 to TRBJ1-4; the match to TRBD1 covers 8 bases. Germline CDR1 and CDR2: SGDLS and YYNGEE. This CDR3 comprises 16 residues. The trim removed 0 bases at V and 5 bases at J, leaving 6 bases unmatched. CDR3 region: CASSVDGQGANEKLFF. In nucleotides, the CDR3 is TGTGCCAGCAGCGTAGACGGGCAGGGGGCGAATGAAAAACTGTTTTTT.

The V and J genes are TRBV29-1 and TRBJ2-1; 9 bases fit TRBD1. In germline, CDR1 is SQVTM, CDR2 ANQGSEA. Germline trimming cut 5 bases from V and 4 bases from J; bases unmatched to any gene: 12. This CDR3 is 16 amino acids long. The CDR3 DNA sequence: TGCAGCGTTCTAGGCACACCGGGACAGGGTTACAATGAGCAGTTCTTC. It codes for CSVLGTPGQGYNEQFF.